This T cell receptor (beta chain) was sequenced during a study of shared clonotypes between healthy human individuals (dated by TCRdb to the early 2020s). In terms of the full investigation: A couple of women and a few men aged 18 to 49 years were included in the cohort. For each donor, three plates each were used for CD4 naive and CD4 memory, two plates were used for CD8 naive, and one plate was used for CD8 memory. Different laboratories and diverse techniques were used to prepare libraries and sequence TCR repertoires, to increase sequencing depth and limit assay-specific biases. To estimate repertoire size and how much clonotype sharing occurs between individuals, the study deeply sequenced the blood TCR repertoires of five healthy adults. Leukapheresis yielded between about 0.8 and 9.5 billion PBMCs per donor. Overall results and qualifications from the work: Even with the large sequencing depth, rarefaction of the sorted-subset datasets indicated that sequencing was incomplete. Pairwise subsampling indicated that sequencing depth was expected to affect the degree of clonotype sharing among donors. The small number of donors limited the genetic and exposure-history diversity represented. Naive subsets generally had larger estimated clonotype richness than memory subsets did. Clonotypes shared by all four sorted-subset donors showed higher generation probabilities than non-shared clonotypes. Only blood was sampled, and tissue TCR repertoires likely differ from those in blood. Across a handful of donors, approximately 4.6% of naive CD4, roughly 3.5% of naive CD8, roughly 2.2% of memory CD4, and approximately 0.42% of memory CD8 clonotypes were shared.

This clone was observed once. Its cognate antigen has yet to be identified. No base qualities exist here, and no much larger clone lies one base off it. The cysteine opens and the phenylalanine closes a CDR3 of 15 amino acids. Solely the CDR3 DNA is kept, with 45 bases framed from the first base. From a lookup of the germline V gene, CDR1 and CDR2 are SNHLY and FYNNEI. At the junction V is shortened by 4 bases and J by 1 base, with 12 bases in between. TCR CDR3 regions were amplified from genomic DNA by multiplex PCR using the deep immunoSEQ assay. Extracted genomic DNA from each cell subset was spread evenly across all wells of several immunoSEQ 96-well plates, with each plate serving as a replicate. Each replicate PCR for sorted subsets received about 200 ng genomic DNA, equal to around 32,000 T cell genomes. Purified libraries were quantified with a Qubit 3.0 fluorometer, sized on a Bioanalyzer 2100, and re-quantified with the KAPA Library Quantification kit. Every immunoSEQ 96-well plate was sequenced on a separate single-read 150-cycle Illumina NextSeq 550 flow cell. Per the original workflow: Because only junctional sequences without quality scores were contained in the immunoSEQ output, filtering matching that applied to full-length reads could not be performed. Sequences were annotated with PyIR, a Python wrapper for IgBLAST v1.9, using IMGT germline references to assign V/J genes and CDR3. Reads with weak V/J assignments (E-value above 1e-6), missing CDR3, stop codons, out-of-frame junctions, or ambiguous translated residues were removed. V3J clonotypes were defined as sequences sharing the same inferred V gene, J gene, and CDR3 amino acid sequence. Percentage overlap between repertoires was calculated by dividing the number of shared unique clonotypes by the size of the smaller repertoire. Repertoire richness was assessed with RTK rarefaction, the Chao1 estimator, and Recon v2.1 estimates of unobserved clonotypes. Generation probabilities were computed with OLGA for all TCRbeta clonotypes obtained by the gDNA method from a handful of donors. The table was pulled from immuneACCESS by TCRdb, which kept in-frame rearrangements only. Such tables lose some clones; where checked, under half of the loss comes from unresolved V genes, and the rest has no known cause. D and trimming come from the DNA, and the V and J calls and clone size come from that table. Recorded for this sample are some 2.1 million clones; over 85% of them occurred a single time. Jointly, the top ten make up approximately 1.7% of the sample.

CD8 naive samples consisted of CD45RO-negative cells that were positively selected for CCR7, yielding a CD45RA+CCR7+ population without TemRA cells. Donors were healthy HIV-negative adults with no recently reported acute infections or vaccinations. Every donor was a Caucasian adult living in Nashville, Tennessee, USA. Blood was collected by leukapheresis, and PBMCs were isolated by Ficoll-Histopaque density gradient centrifugation and then cryopreserved in liquid nitrogen vapor phase. Analytical flow cytometry was used to check the purity and quantity of each magnetically sorted T cell population. From each sorted fraction, genomic DNA was isolated and quantified by UV absorbance on a Nanodrop 2000c.

The chain is encoded by TRBV2 joined to TRBJ2-3, with TRBD1 as a weak D call on 6 bases. The material sequenced was naive CD8+ T cells from PBMCs. The cell subset or site label, read with the paper, signifies: CD45RA+CCR7+. The origin of this receptor is a man between 18 and 29 years old in good health. Some clones in this sample may be carry-over from other donors' samples. Here the CDR3 is given as CASSASRGRTDTQYF. The nucleotide sequence reads TGTGCCAGCAGTGCGAGCAGGGGACGCACAGATACGCAGTATTTT. Full variable domain (CDR3 extended with the reference TRBV2 and TRBJ2-3 proteins): EPEVTQTPSHQVTQMGQEVILRCVPISNHLYFYWYRQILGQKVEFLVSFYNNEISEKSEIFDDQFSVERPDGSNFTLKIRSTKLEDSAMYFCASSASRGRTDTQYFGPGTRLTVL.